The rows below give T cell receptor beta chains drawn from one sample of a study of T cell responses to AZD1222 COVID-19 vaccine. Libraries were prepared by immunoSEQ multiplex PCR; TCRdb keeps only in-frame clonotypes and omits some of them. The top ten hold around 1.7% of the sample, which has 120,000 to 150,000 clones, approximately 89% seen once. The material sequenced was peripheral blood, taken 28 days after the second AZD1222 dose. These receptors all stem from an adult who received the AZD1222 COVID-19 vaccine. The CDR3 runs from the conserved cysteine through the conserved F or W. Each record gives: D gene, J gene, clone size, V gene, CDR3 protein, CDR3 DNA. The D gene is left open where the match is weak. The listing skips clone size in some rows; elsewhere it reads once, few, many or a size class.

TRBD1,TRBJ1-2,-,TRBV27,CASSTYRGSNYGYTF,TGTGCCAGCAGTACCTACAGGGGGTCTAACTATGGCTACACCTTC
-,TRBJ2-5,once,TRBV29-1,CSAPDSGITQYF,TGCAGCGCCCCGGACAGCGGTATCACCCAGTACTTC
TRBD2,TRBJ2-7,-,TRBV7-9,CASSSSPLAGGSEQYF,TGTGCCAGCAGCTCATCCCCACTAGCGGGAGGGTCCGAGCAGTACTTC
TRBD1,TRBJ1-1,once,TRBV6-2/TRBV6-3,CASSYSIWVRGHRGNTEAFF,TGTGCCAGCAGTTACTCGATTTGGGTCAGGGGGCATCGGGGCAACACTGAAGCTTTCTTT
-,TRBJ1-1,-,TRBV7-3,CASSLRGEGTEAFF,TGTGCCAGCAGCTTAAGGGGTGAAGGGACTGAAGCTTTCTTT
TRBD2,TRBJ2-3,-,TRBV7-2,CASSFSSGVATDTQYF,TGTGCCAGCAGCTTCTCCAGCGGGGTAGCCACAGATACGCAGTATTTT
TRBD2,TRBJ2-7,-,TRBV28,CASSLYKRLAALPDYEQYF,TGTGCCAGCAGTTTATATAAGAGGCTAGCGGCTCTGCCAGACTACGAGCAGTACTTC
-,TRBJ2-7,few,TRBV6-5,CASSYSRQSYEQYF,TGTGCCAGCAGTTACTCGCGGCAATCCTACGAGCAGTACTTC
TRBD1,TRBJ1-4,-,TRBV4-1,CASSLSAGGGSANEKLFF,TGCGCCAGCAGCCTCTCCGCAGGGGGCGGGTCGGCTAATGAAAAACTGTTTTTT
-,TRBJ2-3,-,TRBV7-7,CASSPQGGRADTQYF,TGTGCCAGCAGCCCCCAGGGGGGGCGGGCAGATACGCAGTATTTT
-,TRBJ2-2,-,TRBV7-9,CASSPTTGDHTGELFF,TGTGCCAGCAGCCCTACCACGGGGGACCACACCGGGGAGCTGTTTTTT
-,TRBJ1-4,-,TRBV24-1,CATSDPGNEKLFF,TGTGCCACCAGTGATCCAGGGAATGAAAAACTGTTTTTT
-,TRBJ1-5,-,TRBV27,CASASGGQPQHF,TGTGCCAGCGCCTCCGGGGGTCAGCCCCAGCATTTT
-,TRBJ1-3,-,TRBV11-3,CASSTTGNTIYF,TGTGCCAGCAGCACCACTGGAAACACCATATATTTT
TRBD2,TRBJ2-1,-,TRBV18,CASSPRSGSGNEQFF,TGTGCCAGCTCACCACGTAGCGGGAGTGGTAATGAGCAGTTCTTC
-,TRBJ1-4,-,TRBV19,CASSMMGKAEKLFF,TGTGCCAGTAGTATGATGGGGAAGGCTGAAAAACTGTTTTTT
-,TRBJ1-1,-,TRBV4-3,CASSRQTNTEAFF,TGCGCCAGCAGCCGTCAGACTAACACTGAAGCTTTCTTT
TRBD1,TRBJ2-1,-,TRBV9,CASSARTGDYNEQFF,TGTGCCAGCAGCGCCAGGACAGGGGACTACAATGAGCAGTTCTTC
-,TRBJ1-4,-,TRBV5-1,CASSPLRPPNEKLFF,TGCGCCAGCAGCCCCTTGAGGCCTCCGAATGAAAAACTGTTTTTT
-,TRBJ1-6,-,TRBV7-2,CASSTTGTSNSPLHF,TGTGCCAGCAGCACTACAGGGACGAGCAATTCACCCCTCCACTTT
TRBD2,TRBJ2-3,-,TRBV6-4,CASSPRLAASTDTQYF,TGTGCCAGCAGTCCTCGACTAGCGGCTAGCACAGATACGCAGTATTTT
-,TRBJ2-2,-,TRBV30,CAWSWGAGELFF,TGTGCCTGGAGTTGGGGGGCCGGGGAGCTGTTTTTT
TRBD1,TRBJ2-1,-,TRBV29-1,CSVSRDRGPNEQFF,TGCAGCGTCAGCCGGGACAGGGGCCCAAATGAGCAGTTCTTC
-,TRBJ1-2,-,TRBV5-4,CASSGDTRGHGYTF,TGTGCCAGCAGCGGGGACACGCGGGGCCATGGCTACACCTTC
-,TRBJ2-1,-,TRBV7-9,CASSLVGGALEDEQFF,TGTGCCAGCAGCTTAGTGGGGGGAGCCCTGGAGGATGAGCAGTTCTTC
TRBD2,TRBJ2-5,-,TRBV6-2/TRBV6-3,CASSRTSGREETQYF,TGTGCCAGCAGTCGGACTAGCGGGAGGGAAGAGACCCAGTACTTC
TRBD1,TRBJ2-2,once,TRBV4-2,CASSQDGYRGLGGELFF,TGTGCCAGCAGCCAAGATGGGTACAGGGGGCTTGGCGGGGAGCTGTTTTTT
-,TRBJ1-1,-,TRBV3-1/TRBV3-2,CASSPTTVNTEAFF,TGTGCCAGCAGCCCCACAACAGTGAACACTGAAGCTTTCTTT
-,TRBJ2-1,-,TRBV24-1,CATSGPIEKGEQFF,TGTGCCACCTCGGGCCCTATAGAAAAGGGTGAGCAGTTCTTC
-,TRBJ2-1,-,TRBV5-6,CASSFPQGSQFF,TGTGCCAGCAGCTTCCCCCAGGGTTCGCAGTTCTTC
-,TRBJ1-1,few,TRBV4-2,CASSQDRKTEAFF,TGTGCCAGCAGCCAAGATAGGAAGACTGAAGCTTTCTTT
TRBD1,TRBJ1-3,-,TRBV28,CASIPGTGTGNTIYF,TGTGCCAGCATACCCGGGACAGGGACTGGAAACACCATATATTTT
-,TRBJ1-5,-,TRBV29-1,CSAGAGNQPQHF,TGCAGCGCCGGGGCTGGCAATCAGCCCCAGCATTTT
TRBD1,TRBJ1-3,-,TRBV5-1,CASSLAGQGVGNTIYF,TGCGCCAGCAGCTTGGCGGGACAGGGAGTTGGAAACACCATATATTTT
TRBD1,TRBJ1-5,-,TRBV29-1,CSAGTGNSNQPQHF,TGCAGCGCTGGGACAGGGAATAGCAATCAGCCCCAGCATTTT
TRBD1,TRBJ1-3,-,TRBV11-2,CASSLARGRLGTGNTIYF,TGTGCCAGCAGCTTAGCCAGGGGGCGTTTAGGTACTGGAAACACCATATATTTT
TRBD1,TRBJ2-7,-,TRBV12-3/TRBV12-4,CASSPGQGNEQYF,TGTGCCAGCAGTCCGGGACAGGGAAACGAGCAGTACTTC
-,TRBJ1-1,-,TRBV9,CASSVGIDGETEAFF,TGTGCCAGCAGCGTTGGTATAGACGGGGAGACTGAAGCTTTCTTT
-,TRBJ2-3,-,TRBV15,CATSRDSGATDTQYF,TGTGCCACCAGCAGAGACAGTGGGGCCACAGATACGCAGTATTTT
-,TRBJ1-6,-,TRBV18,CASSPSQIPGPNSPLHF,TGTGCCAGCTCACCATCCCAGATCCCGGGACCTAATTCACCCCTCCACTTT
TRBD2,TRBJ2-3,-,TRBV20-1,CSASIYAGASTDTQYF,TGCAGTGCTAGTATCTACGCGGGAGCTAGCACAGATACGCAGTATTTT
TRBD1,TRBJ2-7,-,TRBV19,CASRLGQGYDEQYF,TGTGCCAGTAGATTAGGACAGGGTTACGATGAGCAGTACTTC
TRBD1,TRBJ1-1,-,TRBV25-1,CASSPRSPGQGAEAFF,TGTGCCAGCAGTCCTAGAAGCCCGGGACAGGGGGCTGAAGCTTTCTTT
-,TRBJ1-3,-,TRBV18,CASSLSGARNTIYF,TGTGCCAGCTCACTGTCTGGGGCGCGAAACACCATATATTTT
-,TRBJ2-5,-,TRBV3-1/TRBV3-2,CASRDFKGAGETQYF,TGTGCCAGCCGGGACTTTAAGGGGGCAGGAGAGACCCAGTACTTC
TRBD2,TRBJ2-4,-,TRBV20-1,CSPGGLVRNIQYF,TGCAGTCCTGGTGGACTAGTAAGAAACATTCAGTACTTC
-,TRBJ2-1,-,TRBV27,CASSPTGTINNEQFF,TGTGCCAGCAGCCCCACCGGGACCATAAACAATGAGCAGTTCTTC
TRBD2,TRBJ2-5,-,TRBV3-1/TRBV3-2,CASSQIRGPTSGSSERETQYF,TGTGCCAGCAGCCAAATCCGGGGACCGACTAGCGGGAGTTCTGAAAGAGAGACCCAGTACTTC
-,TRBJ1-1,-,TRBV28,CASSYFPGRKTPGANTEAFF,TGTGCCAGCAGTTATTTCCCGGGACGCAAAACCCCGGGGGCAAACACTGAAGCTTTCTTT
TRBD1,TRBJ1-2,-,TRBV28,CASSPSGQPNYGYTF,TGTGCCAGCAGTCCGTCGGGACAGCCTAACTATGGCTACACCTTC
-,TRBJ1-6,-,TRBV27,CASSLSGTHRNSPLHF,TGTGCCAGCAGTTTATCGGGTACGCATAGGAATTCACCCCTCCACTTT
-,TRBJ1-1,-,TRBV28,CASTMTRVSEAFF,TGTGCCAGCACCATGACAAGGGTGAGTGAAGCTTTCTTT
-,TRBJ2-7,-,TRBV5-4,CASSPGLATYEQYF,TGTGCCAGCAGCCCCGGTCTAGCGACCTACGAGCAGTACTTC
-,TRBJ2-5,-,TRBV4-1,CASSQGSMMAGRETQYF,TGCGCCAGCAGCCAAGGTAGTATGATGGCGGGAAGAGAGACCCAGTACTTC
-,TRBJ2-7,-,TRBV5-4,CASSLMKSSYEQYF,TGTGCCAGCAGCTTGATGAAAAGCTCCTACGAGCAGTACTTC